Presented here are 24 T cell receptor beta chains from one specimen sequenced in a study of T-cell memory formation after mild COVID-19. TCRdb ran MiXCR on the 5' RACE reads and lists one entry per CDR3 protein. The sample holds about 190,000 distinct CDR3 sequences, 20% to 25% seen once. Sequenced input: PBMCs or a T cell subset sorted from them (not recorded which). Source of these receptors: an adult woman who had mild COVID-19 (a few samples of this study predate the infection). Cell type and time point are not known.

Note on this clonotype: An end of the junction differs from the germline gene, which may be a read error. The chain employs TRBV2 and TRBJ2-3; D might be TRBD1 (5 bases). The CDR3 is made up of 12 amino acids. Germline V gene lookup returns CDR1 SNHLY and CDR2 FYNNEI. The CDR3 nucleotides read TGTGCCAGCATTGAAGGGGCAGATACGCAGTATTTT. Its translation: CASIEGADTQYF.

This chain links TRBV12-3 or TRBV12-4 with TRBJ1-6, with D possibly being TRBD1 (6 bases). The ends were cut back, 3 bases at V and 4 bases at J, with 13 bases in the middle. The CDR3 has 16 amino acids. The CDR3, as DNA: TGTGCCAGCAGTTTTGGGGGGGCAAGTTATAATTCACCCCTCCACTTT. Its translation: CASSFGGASYNSPLHF.

This clonotype has just a few counts. The chain couples TRBV12-3 or TRBV12-4 to TRBJ1-2, with TRBD1 matching 7 bases. The CDR3 is made up of 14 amino acids. The V segment lost 8 bases and the J segment 3 bases; nucleotides outside the gene matches: 9. CDR3: CASARGAWDYGYTF. CDR3 DNA sequence: TGTGCCAGCGCCAGGGGGGCGTGGGACTATGGCTACACCTTC.

V and J are TRBV20-1 and TRBJ2-7; the match to TRBD1 covers 8 bases. The CDR3 spans 17 residues. V lost 5 bases and J lost 7; bases outside the gene matches: 22. Looked up from germline, CDR1 is DFQATT and CDR2 is SNEGSKA (reference sequence). The DNA of the CDR3 is TGCAGTGCTCTTAGACAGGGGAAGGACCCTCGGGGGTGGGAGCAGTACTTC. Protein sequence: CSALRQGKDPRGWEQYF.

The chain combines TRBV11-1 with TRBJ2-3; no clear D gene. Trimming shortened V by 5 bases and J by 4 bases, and 13 bases separated the two germline ends. The CDR3 sequence is 14 residues long. CDR1 is SGHAT and CDR2 is FQDESV in the germline V gene (reference sequence). The CDR3 DNA is TGTGCCAGCAGCCAGAGGCGAGATCCAGATACGCAGTATTTT. Its translation is CASSQRRDPDTQYF.

The chain links TRBV7-2 to TRBJ2-1; TRBD1 matches 11 bases. V lost 3 bases and J lost 5; bases outside the gene matches: 12. This CDR3 has 18 residues. CDR1 SGHTA and CDR2 FQGNSA come from the germline V gene. The CDR3 sequence is CASSFFSPWDRGDNEQFF. The CDR3 bases are TGTGCCAGCAGCTTTTTTTCACCCTGGGACAGGGGGGACAATGAGCAGTTCTTC.

This clonotype was seen a few times. The gene calls are TRBV29-1 and TRBJ2-1, with D perhaps assigned TRBD1 or TRBD2 (6 bases each). V was shortened by 3 bases and J by 5 bases, with 11 bases between the two germline ends. Germline V gene data show CDR1 as SQVTM and CDR2 as ANQGSEA. This CDR3 comprises 13 residues. The CDR3 nucleotides are TGCAGCGTTGAGGGGGGCCAGAACAATGAGCAGTTCTTC. Protein product: CSVEGGQNNEQFF.

This chain uses TRBV20-1 with TRBJ1-1, with D unclear. Trimming took 8 bases from V and 1 from J, leaving 2 bases between them. CDR1 and CDR2 (germline): DFQATT, SNEGSKA (reference sequence). The CDR3 covers 9 residues. For the CDR3, the DNA is TGCAGTCCGAACACTGAAGCTTTCTTT. It encodes CSPNTEAFF.

The chain combines TRBV4-1 with TRBJ1-6, with D tentatively TRBD1 (5 bases). Germline V gives CDR1 MGHRA, CDR2 YSYEKL. V lost 1 base to trimming and J lost 6 bases, with 13 bases between them. The CDR3 runs to 16 residues. The CDR3: CASSQGSAGTNSPLHF. The CDR3 DNA reads as TGCGCCAGCAGCCAAGGCAGTGCAGGGACTAATTCACCCCTCCACTTT.

The chain recombines TRBV19 with TRBJ2-7; D assignment may be TRBD1 or TRBD2 (5 bases each). V was shortened by 5 bases and J by 4 bases, with 18 bases between the two germline ends. This CDR3 has 15 residues. From germline, CDR1 is LNHDA and CDR2 SQIVND (reference sequence). Here the CDR3 reads CASSPGTNPPYEQYF. The CDR3 DNA sequence: TGTGCCAGTAGTCCCGGGACCAACCCCCCTTACGAGCAGTACTTC. The full variable domain, with the rest looked up from reference TRBV19 and TRBJ2-7, is DGGITQSPKYLFRKEGQNVTLSCEQNLNHDAMYWYRQDPGQGLRLIYYSQIVNDFQKGDIAEGYSVSREKKESFPLTVTSAQKNPTAFYLCASSPGTNPPYEQYFGPGTRLTVT.

The gene calls are TRBV11-3 and TRBJ2-1, with TRBD1 identical over 7 bases. The V segment lost 4 bases and the J segment 2 bases; nucleotides outside the gene matches: 5. The CDR3 runs to 15 residues. Germline loops: CDR1 SGHNT, CDR2 YENEEA. CDR3 sequence (DNA): TGTGCCAGCAGCTGGACAGGCCCTCCCTACAATGAGCAGTTCTTC. This sequence encodes CASSWTGPPYNEQFF.

V usage is TRBV5-4 and J usage is TRBJ2-1; 7 nucleotides match TRBD1. Trimming cost V 1 base and J 4 bases; bases outside gene matches: 5. This CDR3 region has 15 residues. Germline CDR1 and CDR2: SGHNT and YYREEE (reference sequence). CDR3 DNA: TGTGCCAGCAGCTTGAGGGGGCAGCTGTACAATGAGCAGTTCTTC. Translation: CASSLRGQLYNEQFF. The complete variable domain, with remaining parts taken from reference TRBV5-4 and TRBJ2-1, reads ETGVTQSPTHLIKTRGQQVTLRCSSQSGHNTVSWYQQALGQGPQFIFQYYREEENGRGNFPPRFSGLQFPNYSSELNVNALELDDSALYLCASSLRGQLYNEQFFGPGTRLTVL.

This clonotype appeared a few times. This sequence joins TRBV7-8 and TRBJ2-7; possible D gene TRBD1, 6 bases. Germline loops: CDR1 SGHVS, CDR2 FQNEAQ. With 5 bases removed from V and 3 bases from J, the gap between germline ends came to 17 bases. The CDR3 length is 15 residues. The CDR3 coding sequence is TGTGCCAGCAGCCCAGCGATGGGGGCGGACTACGAGCAGTACTTC. It yields the protein CASSPAMGADYEQYF.

The genes are TRBV5-1 and TRBJ1-2; D is unresolved. The V gene lost 0 bases and the J gene lost 2 bases, with 8 bases spanning the gap. The CDR3 length is 14 residues. Looked up from germline, CDR1 is SGHRS and CDR2 is YFSETQ. In DNA, the CDR3 is TGCGCCAGCAGCTTGGTATCCCTAAACTATGGCTACACCTTC. Translation gives CASSLVSLNYGYTF.

The chain joins TRBV19 to TRBJ1-4, with 10 bases identical to TRBD1. Looked up from germline, CDR1 is LNHDA and CDR2 is SQIVND (reference sequence). This CDR3 is built from 15 residues. Trimming cost V 9 bases and J 5 bases; bases outside gene matches: 9. The CDR3 here is CASLGAGQGNEKLFF. In DNA, the CDR3 is TGTGCCAGCCTCGGTGCGGGACAGGGGAATGAAAAACTGTTTTTT.

The V call is TRBV5-1, the J call TRBJ1-4; 9 bases fit TRBD1. J lost 7 bases, V lost 4 bases, and 8 bases had no gene match. CDR3 size: 15 residues. Germline assignment: CDR1 SGHRS and CDR2 YFSETQ. CDR3: CASSEHRGHGEKLFF. CDR3 DNA sequence: TGCGCCAGCAGCGAACACAGGGGGCATGGTGAAAAACTGTTTTTT.

The chain couples TRBV27 to TRBJ2-2; 8 bases map to TRBD1. V trimming: 5 bases; J trimming: 0 bases; junction bases outside the gene matches: 5. Germline values: CDR1 MNHEY, CDR2 SMNVEV (reference sequence). CDR3 size: 16 residues. The CDR3: CASSAHRGTNTGELFF. DNA for the CDR3: TGTGCCAGCAGTGCGCACAGGGGGACGAACACCGGGGAGCTGTTTTTT.

This clonotype was seen more than once but under ten times. This chain uses TRBV6-5 with TRBJ2-1, with 8 bases aligning to TRBD1. After removal of 2 bases from V and 8 bases from J, the junction contained 11 bases not matched to a gene. The V gene's germline CDR1 is MNHEY and CDR2 SVGAGI. The CDR3 runs to 16 residues. CDR3 amino acids: CASSYGRAGGRDEQFF. The CDR3 nucleotides are TGTGCCAGCAGTTACGGCAGGGCAGGGGGCCGGGATGAGCAGTTCTTC.

The rearrangement uses TRBV7-9 and TRBJ2-1; no clear D. Germline CDR1 and CDR2: SEHNR and FQNEAQ (reference sequence). V lost 4 bases, J lost 5 bases, and 24 bases lay in between. CDR3 length: 18 residues. The CDR3 here is CASSSPPAVRLEDNEQFF. CDR3 DNA sequence: TGTGCCAGCAGCTCACCCCCGGCCGTTCGGCTAGAAGACAATGAGCAGTTCTTC.

This sequence joins TRBV25-1 and TRBJ2-5; 7 bases are shared with TRBD1. V lost 3 bases to trimming and J lost 4 bases; unmatched junction nucleotides: 5. Germline CDR1 and CDR2: MGHDK and SYGVNS. The CDR3 length is 14 residues. This chain's CDR3 is CASSESYRGETQYF. The CDR3 nucleotides read TGTGCCAGCAGTGAGTCCTACAGGGGAGAGACCCAGTACTTC.

The chain links TRBV24-1 to TRBJ2-1; tentatively, D is TRBD1 (5 bases). The CDR3 sequence is 14 residues long. Deletions cut 7 bases from V and 5 bases from J, with 14 bases between. Germline assignment: CDR1 KGHDR and CDR2 SFDVKD. The CDR3 region is CATRGPFGDNEQFF. CDR3 bases: TGTGCCACCAGGGGGCCCTTTGGTGACAATGAGCAGTTCTTC.

The rearrangement links TRBV7-9 to TRBJ1-1; D not certain. In germline, CDR1 is SEHNR, CDR2 FQNEAQ (reference sequence). V shed 10 bases and J shed 3 bases, with 15 bases lying between them. The CDR3 length is 13 residues. Written as DNA, the CDR3 is TGTGCCACGCGCGGACCAATGGACACTGAAGCTTTCTTT. This codes for CATRGPMDTEAFF.

This clonotype showed up just a few times. V gene TRBV29-1 combines with J gene TRBJ2-2; possibly TRBD1 or TRBD2 for D (5 bases each). This CDR3 is built from 13 residues. V was shortened by 6 bases and J by 1 base, with 9 bases between the two germline ends. Per germline, CDR1 SQVTM and CDR2 ANQGSEA. The CDR3 sequence: CSVLGENTGELFF. CDR3 nucleotide sequence: TGCAGCGTGTTGGGGGAGAACACCGGGGAGCTGTTTTTT.

In this sample, this clonotype turned up a few times. The genes are TRBV7-2 and TRBJ2-3, with TRBD1 as a possible D gene (6 bases). This CDR3 spans 15 amino acids. Deletions cut 2 bases from V and 0 bases from J, with 9 bases between. Germline V gene lookup returns CDR1 SGHTA and CDR2 FQGNSA. This chain's CDR3 is CASSLWTDSTDTQYF. The CDR3 DNA reads as TGTGCCAGCAGCTTATGGACAGACAGCACAGATACGCAGTATTTT.